This T cell receptor beta chain was found in a study of blood T cell repertoires in COVID-19. Study as a whole: Sites in the United States, Italy and Spain provided acute and convalescent COVID-19 samples. The analysed material was cDNA or gDNA that came from T cells, B-cell-depleted T cells, or PBMCs.

CDR1 SGHTA and CDR2 FQGNSA come from the germline V gene. V shed 5 bases and J shed 0 bases, with 11 bases lying between them. This CDR3 is 15 amino acids long. Authors' analysis steps: Estimation of nucleated cell counts relied on the amplification of reference gene primers. Sequenced by immunoSEQ multiplex PCR; TCRdb stores in-frame clones only, minus some. V and J calls and clone size are given by that table; D and trimming were obtained from the DNA. The repertoire holds under 200,000 clones, around 83% seen once, with 7% in the top ten. The clonotype comes from a woman older than 75 in a cohort sampled during active or convalescent COVID-19. This chain joins TRBV7-2 and TRBJ1-3; no reliable D call. Sequenced: peripheral blood. The DNA for the CDR3 is TGTGCCAGCAGCCCGACACCGTACTCTGGAAACACCATATATTTT. Amino acid sequence: CASSPTPYSGNTIYF.